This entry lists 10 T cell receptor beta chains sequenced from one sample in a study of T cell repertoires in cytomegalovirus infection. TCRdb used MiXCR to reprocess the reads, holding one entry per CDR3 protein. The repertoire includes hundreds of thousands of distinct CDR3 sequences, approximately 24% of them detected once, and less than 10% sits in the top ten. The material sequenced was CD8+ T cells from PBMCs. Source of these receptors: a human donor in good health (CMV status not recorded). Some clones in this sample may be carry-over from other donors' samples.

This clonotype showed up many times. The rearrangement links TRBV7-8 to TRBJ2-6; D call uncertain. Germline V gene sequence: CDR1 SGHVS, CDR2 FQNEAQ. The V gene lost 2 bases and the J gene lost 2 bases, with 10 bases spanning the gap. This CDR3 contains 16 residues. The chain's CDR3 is CASSLSRAPGANVLTF. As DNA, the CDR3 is TGTGCCAGCAGCTTAAGCCGGGCCCCTGGGGCCAACGTCCTGACTTTC.

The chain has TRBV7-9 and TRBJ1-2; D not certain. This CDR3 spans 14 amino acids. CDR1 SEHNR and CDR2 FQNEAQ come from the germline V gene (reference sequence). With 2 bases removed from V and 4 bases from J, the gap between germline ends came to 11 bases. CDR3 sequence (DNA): TGTGCCAGCAGCTTAAGCGGGATGAGCTATGGCTACACCTTC. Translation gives CASSLSGMSYGYTF.

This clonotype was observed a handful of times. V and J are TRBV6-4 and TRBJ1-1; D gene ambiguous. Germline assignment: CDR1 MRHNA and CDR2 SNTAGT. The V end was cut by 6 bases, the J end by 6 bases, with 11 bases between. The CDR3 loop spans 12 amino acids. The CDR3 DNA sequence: TGTGCCAGCAGAGGCGGTTTTGCTGAAGCTTTCTTT. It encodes CASRGGFAEAFF.

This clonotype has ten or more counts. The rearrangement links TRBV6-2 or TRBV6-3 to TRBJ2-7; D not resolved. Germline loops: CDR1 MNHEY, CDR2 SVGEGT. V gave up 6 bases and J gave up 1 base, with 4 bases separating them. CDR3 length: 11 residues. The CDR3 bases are TGTGCCAGCAGCCGTTCCTACGAGCAGTACTTC. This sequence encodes CASSRSYEQYF.

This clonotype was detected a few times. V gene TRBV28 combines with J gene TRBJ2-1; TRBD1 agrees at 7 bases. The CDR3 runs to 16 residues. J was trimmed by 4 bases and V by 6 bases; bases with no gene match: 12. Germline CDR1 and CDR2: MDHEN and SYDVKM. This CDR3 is CASSLRGSRVYNEQFF. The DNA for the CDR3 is TGTGCCAGCAGCCTCAGGGGGTCTCGGGTATACAATGAGCAGTTCTTC.

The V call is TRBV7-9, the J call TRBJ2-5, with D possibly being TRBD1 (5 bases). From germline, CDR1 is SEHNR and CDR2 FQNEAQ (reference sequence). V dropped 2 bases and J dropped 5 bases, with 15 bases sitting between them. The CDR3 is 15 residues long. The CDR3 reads CASSLSRGILETQYF. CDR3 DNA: TGTGCCAGCAGCTTATCAAGGGGCATTTTGGAGACCCAGTACTTC. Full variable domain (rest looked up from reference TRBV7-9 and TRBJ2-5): DTGVSQNPRHKITKRGQNVTFRCDPISEHNRLYWYRQTLGQGPEFLTYFQNEAQLEKSRLLSDRFSAERPKGSFSTLEIQRTEQGDSAMYLCASSLSRGILETQYFGPGTRLLVL.

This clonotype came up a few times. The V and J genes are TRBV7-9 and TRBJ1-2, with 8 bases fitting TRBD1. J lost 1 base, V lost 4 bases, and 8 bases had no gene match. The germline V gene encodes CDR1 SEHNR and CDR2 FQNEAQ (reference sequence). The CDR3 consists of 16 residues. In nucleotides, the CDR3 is TGTGCCAGCAGCTCAAGCCGGGACAGGAGTAACTATGGCTACACCTTC. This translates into CASSSSRDRSNYGYTF.

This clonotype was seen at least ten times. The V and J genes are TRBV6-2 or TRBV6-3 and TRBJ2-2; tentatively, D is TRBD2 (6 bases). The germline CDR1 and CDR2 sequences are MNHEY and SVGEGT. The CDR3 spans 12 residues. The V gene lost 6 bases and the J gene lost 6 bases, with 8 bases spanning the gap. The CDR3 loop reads CASSGGSGELFF. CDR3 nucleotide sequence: TGTGCCAGCAGCGGGGGATCCGGGGAGCTGTTTTTT.

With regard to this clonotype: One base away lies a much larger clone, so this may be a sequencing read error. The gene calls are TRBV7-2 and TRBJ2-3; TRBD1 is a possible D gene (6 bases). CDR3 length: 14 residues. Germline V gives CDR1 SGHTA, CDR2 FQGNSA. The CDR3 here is CVSSLRGSADTQYF. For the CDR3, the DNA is TGTGTCAGCAGCTTAAGGGGGAGCGCAGATACGCAGTATTTT.

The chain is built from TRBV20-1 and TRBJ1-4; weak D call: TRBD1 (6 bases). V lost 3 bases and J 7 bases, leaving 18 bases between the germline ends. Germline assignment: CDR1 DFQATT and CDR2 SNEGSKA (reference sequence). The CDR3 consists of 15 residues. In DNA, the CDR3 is TGCAGTGCTAGGGTGGCAGGGGAGCCTGGTGAAAAACTGTTTTTT. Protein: CSARVAGEPGEKLFF.